Listed here are 26 T cell receptor beta chains from one sample, sequenced in a study of Ad26.COV2.S vaccination and SARS-CoV-2 variants. The treatment was: 19 received Ad26.COV2.S at low or high dose, single or two shots; about 5 received placebo; per-sample allocation not given. Day 63 after the first vaccine or placebo injection was the time point for sampling. Here immunoSEQ multiplex PCR was the method, and the copy in TCRdb shows in-frame clones only, minus some. The repertoire includes about 410,000 clones, about nine tenths of them detected once, and under 4% sits in the top ten. The sample consisted of peripheral blood, taken in a trial of Ad26.COV2.S vaccine versus placebo. These receptors came from a person between 18 and 60 years old who received the Ad26.COV2.S COVID-19 vaccine or a placebo.

V and J are TRBV6-2 or TRBV6-3 and TRBJ1-5; 7 bases line up with TRBD1. The V segment lost 5 bases and the J segment 3 bases; nucleotides outside the gene matches: 7. The CDR3 consists of 15 residues. CDR1 and CDR2 (germline): MNHEY, SVGEGT. The CDR3 DNA sequence: TGTGCCAGCAGTACAACAGGGGCCTCCAATCAGCCCCAGCATTTT. Amino acids: CASSTTGASNQPQHF.

This chain uses TRBV16 with TRBJ2-5, with a weak D call TRBD2 (5 bases). The CDR3 sequence is 16 residues long. Between the trimmed V and J ends, which lost 7 bases and 4 bases, there was a span of 22 bases. Germline V lookup: CDR1 KGHSY, CDR2 FQNENV. CDR3 sequence: CASTPGKLSTGETQYF. The CDR3 region has the DNA TGTGCCAGCACCCCGGGAAAACTTTCGACGGGAGAGACCCAGTACTTC.

This clone was seen many times. This chain links TRBV5-1 with TRBJ2-7; maybe TRBD1 (6 bases). V lost 2 bases, J lost 1 base, and 13 bases lay in between. This CDR3 has 15 residues. Germline loops: CDR1 SGHRS, CDR2 YFSETQ. The CDR3 nucleotides are TGCGCCAGCAGCTTCGACAGGAAACAATCCTACGAGCAGTACTTC. This codes for CASSFDRKQSYEQYF.

Details on this clone: The same CDR3 is also encoded by other DNA sequences in this sample. This chain uses TRBV19 with TRBJ1-5; D ambiguous. Germline-derived CDR1 and CDR2 are LNHDA and SQIVND (reference sequence). V was shortened by 4 bases and J by 4 bases, with 5 bases between the two germline ends. The CDR3 has 12 amino acids. The CDR3 bases are TGTGCCAGTAGTAACAGTAATCAGCCCCAGCATTTT. Protein: CASSNSNQPQHF.

The V and J genes are TRBV5-1 and TRBJ2-3; no clear D. Germline CDR1 reads SGHRS; CDR2 reads YFSETQ. V dropped 0 bases and J dropped 4 bases, with 15 bases sitting between them. The CDR3 spans 16 residues. Here the CDR3 DNA reads TGCGCCAGCAGCTTGGCCGCAGACTCCAAGCCAGATACGCAGTATTTT. Protein product: CASSLAADSKPDTQYF.

The rearrangement links TRBV2 to TRBJ1-2, with TRBD1 identical over 10 bases. Germline assignment: CDR1 SNHLY and CDR2 FYNNEI. This CDR3 is 14 amino acids long. V shed 7 bases, J shed 4 bases, and the junction held 6 bases outside the gene matches. CDR3 amino acids: CASTIGTGAYGYTF. CDR3 nucleotides: TGTGCCAGCACCATAGGGACAGGGGCCTATGGCTACACCTTC.

This clone was detected only once. The V and J genes are TRBV5-4 and TRBJ1-2; no firm D call. Deletions cut 0 bases from V and 4 bases from J, with 10 bases between. The germline CDR1 and CDR2 sequences are SGHNT and YYREEE (reference sequence). CDR3 length: 14 amino acids. In DNA, the CDR3 is TGTGCCAGCAGCTTGGCCTTTGGCGGCTATGGCTACACCTTC. Translation: CASSLAFGGYGYTF.

The chain joins TRBV2 to TRBJ1-6, with 9 bases identical to TRBD1. V dropped 7 bases and J dropped 9; count of bases not matched to a gene: 4. Germline V gene data show CDR1 as SNHLY and CDR2 as FYNNEI. The CDR3 length is 13 residues. CDR3 nucleotides: TGTGCCAGCACTGACAGGGGGAGTTCACCCCTCCACTTT. Translating it yields CASTDRGSSPLHF.

This sequence joins TRBV2 and TRBJ1-4, with 8 bases lining up with TRBD1. Germline V lookup: CDR1 SNHLY, CDR2 FYNNEI. CDR3 length equals 13 residues. Trimming at V came to 8 bases and at J to 2 bases, leaving 1 base not matched to a gene. For the CDR3, the DNA is TGTGCCAGCCGGACAGGGACTAATGAAAAACTGTTTTTT. Translating gives CASRTGTNEKLFF. Complete variable domain (other parts from reference TRBV2 and TRBJ1-4): EPEVTQTPSHQVTQMGQEVILRCVPISNHLYFYWYRQILGQKVEFLVSFYNNEISEKSEIFDDQFSVERPDGSNFTLKIRSTKLEDSAMYFCASRTGTNEKLFFGSGTQLSVL.

The chain recombines TRBV28 with TRBJ1-2, with 10 bases matching TRBD1. This CDR3 has 16 amino acids. The V gene end was trimmed by 4 bases and the J gene end by 2 bases; junction bases not matched to a gene: 7. Germline loops: CDR1 MDHEN, CDR2 SYDVKM. CDR3 nucleotide sequence: TGTGCCAGCAGTTCAAGGGACAGGGGCTGGAACTATGGCTACACCTTC. This sequence encodes CASSSRDRGWNYGYTF.

V is TRBV10-3 and J is TRBJ2-7; unclear D gene. Between the trimmed V and J ends, which lost 3 bases and 4 bases, there was a span of 7 bases. Germline V gene sequence: CDR1 ENHRY, CDR2 SYGVKD. This CDR3 region has 12 residues. Here the CDR3 DNA reads TGTGCCATCAGTGAATCCGGTTACGAGCAGTACTTC. Translation gives CAISESGYEQYF.

V usage is TRBV11-2 and J usage is TRBJ2-1; D not certain. The V end was cut by 5 bases, the J end by 12 bases, with 11 bases between. Germline V CDR1 and CDR2: SGHAT, FQNNGV. The CDR3 is made up of 11 amino acids. The CDR3, as DNA: TGTGCCAGCAGCCTTGGCAAGGGGCAGTTCTTC. It codes for CASSLGKGQFF.

The chain has TRBV6-5 and TRBJ1-6; unclear D gene. This CDR3 contains 15 residues. CDR1 and CDR2 (germline): MNHEY, SVGAGI. V lost 0 bases and J lost 5, with 8 bases in between. CDR3 DNA sequence: TGTGCCAGCAGTTACTCTCGGGGTAATAATTCACCCCTCCACTTT. Translation gives CASSYSRGNNSPLHF.

V gene TRBV3-1 (or the pseudogene TRBV3-2) combines with J gene TRBJ2-3; 10 nucleotides align to TRBD2. From germline, CDR1 is LGHDT and CDR2 YNNKEL (reference sequence). With V trimmed by 0 bases and J by 13 bases, 7 bases remained unmatched. The CDR3 runs to 14 residues. CDR3 coding DNA: TGTGCCAGCAGCCAAGATGTCAGCGGGGGGGTTAAGTATTTT. This codes for CASSQDVSGGVKYF.

This sequence joins TRBV6-6 and TRBJ1-5; D gene unclear. CDR3 length: 13 residues. CDR1 MNHNY and CDR2 SVGAGI come from the germline V gene (reference sequence). The ends were cut back, 8 bases at V and 1 base at J, with 9 bases in the middle. The CDR3 protein is CASGLDSNQPQHF. As DNA, the CDR3 is TGTGCCAGCGGGCTGGACAGCAATCAGCCCCAGCATTTT.

The chain employs TRBV5-1 and TRBJ2-2; TRBD1 matches 7 bases. This CDR3 comprises 16 residues. Germline CDR1 reads SGHRS; CDR2 reads YFSETQ. Germline trimming cut 3 bases from V and 1 base from J; bases unmatched to any gene: 6. In DNA, the CDR3 is TGCGCCAGCAGCTGGACCGGGACAGTGAACACCGGGGAGCTGTTTTTT. This gives the protein CASSWTGTVNTGELFF. Full variable domain (outside the CDR3, taken from reference TRBV5-1 and TRBJ2-2): KAGVTQTPRYLIKTRGQQVTLSCSPISGHRSVSWYQQTPGQGLQFLFEYFSETQRNKGNFPGRFSGRQFSNSRSEMNVSTLELGDSALYLCASSWTGTVNTGELFFGEGSRLTVL.

V usage is TRBV5-1 and J usage is TRBJ1-2, with D perhaps matching TRBD1 (6 bases). The CDR3 length is 12 residues. The V gene's germline CDR1 is SGHRS and CDR2 YFSETQ. Between the trimmed V and J ends, which lost 3 bases and 6 bases, there was a span of 9 bases. CDR3 sequence reads: CASSSYRDGYTF. The CDR3 DNA is TGCGCCAGCAGCTCCTACAGGGATGGCTACACCTTC.

The chain has TRBV5-1 and TRBJ2-3; 7 positions agree with TRBD2. This CDR3 is built from 15 residues. Germline V lookup: CDR1 SGHRS, CDR2 YFSETQ. J lost 8 bases, V lost 3 bases, and 12 bases had no gene match. CDR3 in DNA: TGCGCCAGCAGCTCAGGAGCGGGGCTACGCGGTACGCAGTATTTT. As protein: CASSSGAGLRGTQYF.

The gene calls are TRBV3-1 (or the pseudogene TRBV3-2) and TRBJ1-1; 7 bases agree with TRBD1. Losses at the gene ends were 4 bases for V and 3 bases for J; bases not matched to a gene: 5. The CDR3 has 14 residues. CDR1 is LGHDT, CDR2 YNNKEL, per germline (reference sequence). CDR3 amino acids: CASSRRDSYTEAFF. The CDR3 DNA reads as TGTGCCAGCAGCCGAAGGGACAGCTACACTGAAGCTTTCTTT.

The V gene is TRBV5-1, the J gene TRBJ2-2; 9 bases are shared with TRBD2. This CDR3 is 12 amino acids long. V lost 8 bases and J lost 11; bases outside the gene matches: 7. Germline V lookup: CDR1 SGHRS, CDR2 YFSETQ. CDR3: CASRLAADELFF. The CDR3 DNA reads as TGCGCCAGTCGACTAGCGGCCGATGAGCTGTTTTTT.

This clone showed up just a few times. V usage is TRBV7-9 and J usage is TRBJ1-6; D not resolved. The length of the CDR3 is 15 residues. Trimming stripped 7 bases from V and 2 bases from J, with 12 bases between. Germline V gene data show CDR1 as SEHNR and CDR2 as FQNEAQ (reference sequence). The CDR3 DNA is TGTGCCAGCATGCTGTCGGGAACCTATAATTCACCCCTCCACTTT. Its protein product is CASMLSGTYNSPLHF.

The chain couples TRBV19 to TRBJ2-2, with D maybe TRBD1 (6 bases). The CDR3 is made up of 14 amino acids. With 4 bases removed from V and 7 bases from J, the gap between germline ends came to 13 bases. The germline V gene encodes CDR1 LNHDA and CDR2 SQIVND (reference sequence). The CDR3 bases are TGTGCCAGTAGTAGGGCAGGGGTTAGCGGGGAGCTGTTTTTT. Its translation is CASSRAGVSGELFF.

This clone was seen a single time. The chain combines TRBV12-3 or TRBV12-4 with TRBJ1-2; a weak D match, TRBD1 (6 bases). V lost 5 bases and J 2 bases, leaving 9 bases between the germline ends. The CDR3 runs 13 residues. CDR3 loop: CASSGGRNYGYTF. Written as DNA, the CDR3 is TGTGCCAGCAGTGGGGGCAGGAACTATGGCTACACCTTC.

The chain employs TRBV5-4 and TRBJ2-7, with 9 bases aligning to TRBD2. This CDR3 has 14 residues. The germline V gene encodes CDR1 SGHNT and CDR2 YYREEE (reference sequence). Trimming cost V 0 bases and J 2 bases; bases outside gene matches: 0. The DNA of the CDR3 is TGTGCCAGCAGCTTGGCTAGCGGGGCCTACGAGCAGTACTTC. Translated, it gives CASSLASGAYEQYF.

The chain uses TRBV6-5 and TRBJ1-5; 7 bases map to TRBD1. V shed 6 bases and J 6 bases; nucleotides not matched to a gene: 11. The length of the CDR3 is 15 residues. Looked up from germline, CDR1 is MNHEY and CDR2 is SVGAGI. CDR3 region: CASSYRQGISQPQHF. The CDR3 DNA reads as TGTGCCAGCAGCTATAGACAGGGAATAAGTCAGCCCCAGCATTTT.

This chain uses TRBV5-1 with TRBJ1-3; D ambiguous. The CDR3 totals 16 residues. Deletions cut 0 bases from V and 0 bases from J, with 10 bases between. In germline, CDR1 is SGHRS, CDR2 YFSETQ. The CDR3 DNA sequence: TGCGCCAGCAGCTTGGCCCCGGATAACTCTGGAAACACCATATATTTT. Translation: CASSLAPDNSGNTIYF.